This T cell receptor beta chain was recorded in a study of OX40 agonist ivuxolimab in advanced cancers. Measured with immunoSEQ multiplex PCR; TCRdb has only the in-frame clones, and not every one. The table lists around 74,000 clones, over 80% of them singletons. Autoimmune disease history or systemic immunosuppression disqualified patients. Trimming took 10 bases from V and 4 from J, leaving 26 bases between them. The CDR3 totals 16 residues. The V gene's germline CDR1 is SGHAT and CDR2 FQNNGV. Specimen: CD4+ or CD8+ T cells sorted from blood, collected in a trial of the OX40 agonist ivuxolimab. The chain employs TRBV11-2 and TRBJ2-7; weak D call: TRBD2 (9 bases). This clonotype was obtained from an adult with an advanced solid tumor such as melanoma, head and neck, liver or kidney cancer. The CDR3 spells CATNRGLSGRWYEQYF. CDR3 coding DNA: TGTGCCACCAACAGGGGGTTAAGCGGGAGGTGGTACGAGCAGTACTTC.